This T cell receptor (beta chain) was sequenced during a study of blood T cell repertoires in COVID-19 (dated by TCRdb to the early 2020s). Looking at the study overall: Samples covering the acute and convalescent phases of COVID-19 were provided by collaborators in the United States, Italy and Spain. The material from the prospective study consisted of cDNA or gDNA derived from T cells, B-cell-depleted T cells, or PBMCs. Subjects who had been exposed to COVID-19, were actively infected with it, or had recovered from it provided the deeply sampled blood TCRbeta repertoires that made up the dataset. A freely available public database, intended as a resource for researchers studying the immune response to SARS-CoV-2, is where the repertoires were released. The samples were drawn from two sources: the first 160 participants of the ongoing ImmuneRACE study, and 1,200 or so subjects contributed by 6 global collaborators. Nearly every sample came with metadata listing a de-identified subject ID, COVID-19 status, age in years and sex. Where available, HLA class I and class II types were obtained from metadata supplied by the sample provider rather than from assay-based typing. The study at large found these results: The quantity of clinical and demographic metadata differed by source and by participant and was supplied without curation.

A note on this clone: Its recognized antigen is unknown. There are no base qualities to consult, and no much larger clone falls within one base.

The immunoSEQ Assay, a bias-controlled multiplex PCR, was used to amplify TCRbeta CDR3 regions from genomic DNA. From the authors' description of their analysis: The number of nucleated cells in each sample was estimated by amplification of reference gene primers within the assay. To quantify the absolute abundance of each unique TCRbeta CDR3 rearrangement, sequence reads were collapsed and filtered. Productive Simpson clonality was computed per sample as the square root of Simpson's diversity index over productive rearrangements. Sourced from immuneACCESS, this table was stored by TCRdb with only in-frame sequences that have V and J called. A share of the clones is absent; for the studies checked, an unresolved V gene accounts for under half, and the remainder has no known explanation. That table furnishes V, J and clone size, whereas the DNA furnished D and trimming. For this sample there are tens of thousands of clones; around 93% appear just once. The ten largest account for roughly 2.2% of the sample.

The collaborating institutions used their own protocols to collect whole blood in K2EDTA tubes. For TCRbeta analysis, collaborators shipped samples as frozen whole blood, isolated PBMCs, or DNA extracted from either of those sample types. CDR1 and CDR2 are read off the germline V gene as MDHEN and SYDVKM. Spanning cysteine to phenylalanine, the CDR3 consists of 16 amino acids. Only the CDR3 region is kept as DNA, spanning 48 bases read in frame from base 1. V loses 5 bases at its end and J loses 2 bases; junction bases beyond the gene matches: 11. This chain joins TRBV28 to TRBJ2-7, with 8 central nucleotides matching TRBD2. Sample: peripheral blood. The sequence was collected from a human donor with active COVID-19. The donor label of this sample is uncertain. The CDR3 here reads CASSTHGGAGTYEQYF. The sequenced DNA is TGTGCCAGCAGTACTCACGGGGGGGCTGGGACCTACGAGCAGTACTTC.